What follows is one TCR beta chain and its context. What it recognizes is unknown. These data belong to a study of tumor-infiltrating lymphocytes in primary liver carcinoma. As for the study in general: There were tumors of stage T1-T3 N0M0, each 4.2 to 10 cm across. General study points: In tumor-adjacent and tumor-blood pairs, overlap was lower than in tumor region pairs. Top-250-clone fractions were significantly higher in tumors than in blood (p = 0.039). Appearing in all five tumor regions was true of only about 7-25% of top clones.

The CDR3 length is 16 residues. V was pared by 4 bases and J by 1 base, with 5 bases of the junction left unmatched. The germline V gene encodes CDR1 SQVTM and CDR2 ANQGSEA. Researchers generated TCR beta cDNA from about 450 ng of total RNA, relying on a constant-region primer. Construction of TCR beta libraries relied on three successive nested multiplex PCR rounds employing slightly modified ARM-PCR. Rounds one and two of PCR, each of roughly 11 cycles, were primed with TRBV1-TRBV30 forward primers and a C-beta reverse primer. A single record per CDR3 protein comes from TCRdb applying MiXCR to the multiplex PCR reads. The table has 150,000 to 200,000 distinct CDR3 sequences, around four fifths seen once; the top ten hold 15% to 20%. Taking roughly 20-34 mg of unsorted bulk tissue, the authors co-extracted RNA and DNA.

Sequencing was carried out using tumor tissue from primary liver carcinoma. The TCR comes from a man between 35 and 55 years old with primary liver carcinoma and hepatitis B virus infection. This chain links TRBV29-1 with TRBJ2-2, with 11 bases that match TRBD2. For the CDR3, the DNA is TGCAGCGTTGTGGGACTAGCGGCAATGAACACCGGGGAGCTGTTTTTT. Protein sequence: CSVVGLAAMNTGELFF.